The 11 T cell receptor beta chains below come from one sample, sequenced in a study of regulatory T cells in long-lasting Graves disease (dated by TCRdb to about 2021). Reading the label with the study, this specimen's time point is: newly diagnosed GD, antithyroid drugs for less than 3 months. For both TCR sequencing and RNA sequencing, RNA was extracted from PBMCs in TRIzol. Libraries were constructed by multiplex PCR. The sample was run on an Illumina HiSeq 4000. iRepertoire HTBI primers and Arm-PCR amplification of CDR3 regions were used to construct TCR beta libraries. TCRdb trimmed public reads at Q25 via fastp, called clones via MiXCR and kept in-frame beta chains. Rows are unified per CDR3 protein, each entry keeping the most common DNA and genes. Within this sample are around 480,000 distinct CDR3 sequences, with roughly 16% of them counted one time only. 25% of the sample is held by the ten biggest clonotypes.

This sample was also put to use in a study of T cells in Graves' hyperthyroidism and ophthalmopathy.

Sequencing used peripheral blood mononuclear cells (PBMCs), obtained at new diagnosis, from a patient treated with antithyroid drugs. These receptor sequences come from a woman in her forties or fifties with Graves disease. Donor details come from another sample of the same person, matched by shared clones.

This clonotype was counted at least ten times. CDR3 nucleotides: TGTGCCTGGAGTGTACTGGGGGGCCCAGATACGCAGTATTTT. It yields the protein CAWSVLGGPDTQYF. The rearrangement uses TRBV30 and TRBJ2-3; D is tentatively TRBD1 or TRBD2 (6 bases each). This CDR3 comprises 14 residues. CDR1 is GTSNPN, CDR2 SVGIG, per germline (reference sequence). V was pared by 0 bases and J by 4 bases, with 11 bases between.

This clonotype appeared a single time. The V call is TRBV18, the J call TRBJ2-1; unclear D gene. The CDR3 runs 13 residues. Germline values: CDR1 KGHSH, CDR2 LQKENI. Deletions cut 8 bases from V and 3 bases from J, with 11 bases between. CDR3 loop: CASTPWHYNEQFF. The CDR3 bases are TGTGCCAGCACGCCGTGGCACTACAATGAGCAGTTCTTC. Full variable domain (outside the CDR3, taken from reference TRBV18 and TRBJ2-1): NAGVMQNPRHLVRRRGQEARLRCSPMKGHSHVYWYRQLPEEGLKFMVYLQKENIIDESGMPKERFSAEFPKEGPSILRIQQVVRGDSAAYFCASTPWHYNEQFFGPGTRLTVL.

This clonotype was seen ten or more times. The V and J genes are TRBV2 and TRBJ2-7; maybe TRBD1 (6 bases). The germline V gene has CDR1 SNHLY and CDR2 FYNNEI. Deletions cut 3 bases from V and 2 bases from J, with 11 bases between. The CDR3 runs 14 residues. In DNA form, the CDR3 reads TGTGCCAGCAGTGACTCGCCAGGGGCCTACGAGCAGTACTTC. Amino acid sequence: CASSDSPGAYEQYF.

V and J are TRBV14 and TRBJ2-7, with D maybe TRBD1 (5 bases). Germline lookup yields CDR1 SGHDN and CDR2 FVKESK. V was trimmed by 3 bases and J by 6 bases, leaving 18 bases between them. This CDR3 has 15 residues. The chain's CDR3 is CASSHPTDFSSEQYF. CDR3 sequence (DNA): TGTGCCAGCAGCCACCCGACAGACTTCTCGAGCGAGCAGTACTTC.

This clonotype came up a few times. The V call is TRBV10-3, the J call TRBJ1-2, with D possibly TRBD1 on 6 matching bases. V was shortened by 6 bases and J by 8 bases, with 16 bases between the two germline ends. Germline V gene data show CDR1 as ENHRY and CDR2 as SYGVKD. The CDR3 contains 13 residues. The CDR3 region is CAIRVDRSDGYTF. For the CDR3, the DNA is TGTGCCATCAGGGTAGACAGGTCTGACGGCTACACCTTC.

This clonotype was seen a few times. The V call is TRBV12-3 or TRBV12-4, the J call TRBJ1-4; no reliable D call. Trimming took off 3 bases at V and 0 bases at J, with 5 bases between the two ends. The CDR3 consists of 14 residues. Here the CDR3 reads CASSFSATNEKLFF. In nucleotides, the CDR3 is TGTGCCAGCAGTTTTTCAGCAACTAATGAAAAACTGTTTTTT.

This clonotype has more than one count but fewer than ten. The chain carries TRBV4-1 and TRBJ1-4, with D hard to call. Trimming removed 8 bases from V and 0 bases from J, with 10 bases in between. Germline values: CDR1 MGHRA, CDR2 YSYEKL. The CDR3 consists of 14 residues. CDR3 amino acids: CASGIPPTNEKLFF. CDR3 bases: TGCGCCAGCGGAATTCCCCCAACTAATGAAAAACTGTTTTTT.

Details on this clonotype: Germline and junction disagree at one end, which may indicate a read error. The J gene is TRBJ1-3, the V gene TRBV28; D is undetermined. The CDR3 consists of 11 residues. CDR1 and CDR2 (germline): MDHEN, SYDVKM. The CDR3 sequence: CANSLLNTIYF. CDR3 nucleotide sequence: TGTGCCAACAGTTTACTAAACACCATATATTTT.

There are many counts of this clonotype. This chain links TRBV3-1 with TRBJ1-5; no firm D call. Germline lookup yields CDR1 LGHDT and CDR2 YNNKEL (reference sequence). V was clipped by 0 bases and J by 5 bases, with 8 bases between them. This CDR3 has 14 residues. CDR3 in amino acids: CASSQDGGDQPQHF. The CDR3 DNA reads TGTGCCAGCAGCCAAGATGGCGGAGATCAGCCCCAGCATTTT.

This clonotype has ten or more counts. The rearrangement joins TRBV11-1 to TRBJ1-1, with D perhaps TRBD1 (6 bases). V lost 5 bases, J lost 0 bases, and 16 bases lay in between. The length of the CDR3 is 16 residues. CDR1 is SGHAT and CDR2 is FQDESV in the germline V gene (reference sequence). CDR3 DNA: TGTGCCAGCAGCCCGAGCAGGGGTTTTCTGAACACTGAAGCTTTCTTT. Translation: CASSPSRGFLNTEAFF.

In this sample, this clonotype turned up a few times. The genes are TRBV2 and TRBJ2-5, with 14 bases that match TRBD2. J lost 0 bases, V lost 8 bases, and 2 bases had no gene match. Looked up from germline, CDR1 is SNHLY and CDR2 is FYNNEI. The CDR3 is 15 residues long. CDR3 nucleotides: TGTGCCAGCGGGGGACTAGCGGGAGACCAAGAGACCCAGTACTTC. This sequence encodes CASGGLAGDQETQYF.